The source of this TCR beta chain is a study of prognosis after radiotherapy for stage I lung cancer. Across the study: April 2018 to early 2019 saw enrollment of stage I non-small cell lung cancer patients. A few developed distant metastases after radiotherapy (median about seven months), and approximately 14 had no significant progression.

Findings and caveats of the study: Once stereotactic body radiation therapy had been given, unique TCR clone counts fell, with a median of roughly 9,300 versus 7,200.

The study amplified the TCR beta CDR3 region from genomic DNA. This amplification was carried out by two rounds of multiplex PCR. The first PCR round targeted every TRBV and TRBJ gene with specific primers. One entry per CDR3 protein results from TCRdb running MiXCR on the multiplex PCR reads. The top ten hold roughly an eighth of the sample, which has some 28,000 distinct CDR3 sequences, about a third seen once. All patients, having had no prior chemotherapy, radiotherapy or other malignancies, were node-negative on CT and PET/CT. Germline V gene lookup returns CDR1 MNHEY and CDR2 SVGAGI. CDR3 length equals 16 residues. This clonotype was detected only a few times. Its antigen is currently unknown. This may arise from a read error, as a much more abundant clone is one base away.

Here the sequenced sample was PBMCs, taken before or after stereotactic body radiation therapy (not recorded which). This TCR was sampled from a donor over 45 with non-small cell lung cancer. J is TRBJ1-1 and V is TRBV6-5, with 9 nucleotides matching TRBD1. CDR3 residues: CASSYVGGQGLAEDFF. The CDR3 DNA reads TGTGCCAGCAGTTATGTTGGAGGACAGGGGTTAGCTGAAGATTTCTTT.